The rows below give T cell receptor beta chains drawn from one sample of a study of STAT3 mutations in large granular lymphocyte leukemia. Profiled with immunoSEQ multiplex PCR; TCRdb holds only in-frame clones, not every one. The sample yields 7,000 to 9,000 clones, around 75% seen once. The sequencing sample was made of peripheral blood mononuclear cells. These receptors all stem from a woman aged 40 to 55 with T-cell large granular lymphocyte leukemia. Some clones in this sample may be carry-over from other donors' samples. CDR3s include the opening cysteine and the closing phenylalanine or tryptophan. Each record gives: J gene, V gene, CDR3 protein.

TRBJ2-3 TRBV4-3 CASSQVGGGTDTQYF
TRBJ2-5 TRBV7-9 CASSRQETQYF
TRBJ2-7 TRBV5-1 CASSLAAGRGVFSYEQYF
TRBJ1-4 TRBV7-9 CASSLALGRSNEKLFF
TRBJ1-5 TRBV4-1 CASSQDWVSNQPQHF
TRBJ1-2 TRBV29-1 CSVAPYGYTF
TRBJ1-1 TRBV5-1 CASRGAGGTEAFF
TRBJ2-1 TRBV27 CASSQGQGEGEQFF
TRBJ1-4 TRBV30 CAWSAGLKNEKLFF
TRBJ2-7 TRBV30 CAWKGPGRPRLQQYF
TRBJ1-1 TRBV18 CASSPTGGYTEAFF
TRBJ2-5 TRBV7-9 CASSLGDRGLRETQYF
TRBJ1-1 TRBV5-1 CASSRAVPAGSEAFF
TRBJ2-7 TRBV19 CASSRGGGEQYF
TRBJ1-5 TRBV5-1 CASSLGGQGNQPQHF
TRBJ1-1 TRBV5-4 CASKGTGEAFF
TRBJ2-7 TRBV18 CASSPGTDYSYEQYF
TRBJ1-4 TRBV7-9 CASSGDRENEKLFF
TRBJ1-6 TRBV18 CASSPRRLQLNSPLHF
TRBJ2-7 TRBV18 CASSPPGGATYEQYF
TRBJ1-1 TRBV6-6 CASSSQSNTEAFF
TRBJ2-7 TRBV29-1 CSVEDAARKEGEQYF
TRBJ2-1 TRBV7-9 CASSLVRGGDNEQFF
TRBJ2-5 TRBV7-9 CASSFTDRETQYF
TRBJ2-7 TRBV9 CASSVEGGLSTYEQYF
TRBJ1-1 TRBV5-6 CASSPGGIDTEAFF
TRBJ1-2 TRBV18 CASSPGVLRREYGYTF
TRBJ2-7 TRBV18 CASSPEIGTGSYEQYF
TRBJ1-5 TRBV7-2 CASSTFDNQPQHF
TRBJ1-2 TRBV6-1 CASSEAGDGYTF
TRBJ1-2 TRBV7-9 CASRGYGARFHGYTF
TRBJ1-1 TRBV7-9 CASSDDKNTEAFF
TRBJ1-1 TRBV18 CASSPLGWTEAFF
TRBJ1-5 TRBV30 CAWSIAGPSNQPQHF
TRBJ1-1 TRBV5-1 CASSLGGRGGVWEAFF
TRBJ1-1 TRBV5-1 CASTWQGGVTEAFF
TRBJ1-1 TRBV5-1 CASSFQGNTEAFF
TRBJ2-1 TRBV5-4 CASSLEFGHSSYNEQFF
TRBJ1-1 TRBV4-3 CASSQEPQENTEAFF
TRBJ2-6 TRBV6-5 CASSYSPSGANVLTF